Here is one T cell receptor beta chain with its context. Its specificity is not known. The data stem from a study of cytomegalovirus exposure and HLA in healthy donors. General study results and limits: Another analysis was done later, and it associated fewer than 20,000 TCR beta sequences with HLA alleles at 0.05 false discovery rate. Several top significant clusters appeared, in a later analysis, to be linked to common viral pathogens. Segments of the TCR beta V type were, in most cases, productive about 90% or about 30% of the time in an earlier analysis.

The PCR contained 60 Vbeta and 13 Jbeta primers. The protocol was immunoSEQ multiplex PCR, while the TCRdb copy is restricted to in-frame clones and leaves out a portion. The sample carries 120,000 to 150,000 clones, 65% to 90% recorded once. The sample consisted of PBMCs. The sequence was collected from a female donor in good health and CMV-seronegative.

CDR3 residues: CSASGSRGYTF. The CDR3 DNA reads as TGCAGTGCTAGCGGGAGCCGTGGCTACACCTTC. V gene TRBV20-1 combines with J gene TRBJ1-2; D is unclear. The CDR3 runs 11 residues. The V gene lost 3 bases and the J gene lost 7 bases, with 9 bases spanning the gap. CDR1 and CDR2 from the germline V gene are DFQATT and SNEGSKA (reference sequence).